Detailed here is one TCR beta chain. The data originate from a study of blood T cell repertoires in COVID-19. Looking at the study overall: Acute and convalescent COVID-19 specimens originated in the United States, Italy and Spain. T cells, B-cell-depleted T cells, or PBMCs provided the cDNA or gDNA that served as material.

Original analysis: From reference gene primer amplification, estimates of nucleated cell counts were derived. The assay was immunoSEQ multiplex PCR, and TCRdb's table has in-frame clones only and misses some. Clonal size and the V and J genes are those of that table, whereas D and trimming came from the DNA. Among about 86,000 clones listed, roughly 84% were seen once. From germline, CDR1 is MDHEN and CDR2 SYDVKM. The CDR3 is 14 residues long. Trimming pared 7 bases from V and 2 bases from J, leaving 15 bases between. The sequence was obtained from a woman older than 75 with active or convalescent COVID-19. Sequencing was done on a sample of peripheral blood. This chain links TRBV28 with TRBJ2-7; tentatively, D is TRBD2 (5 bases). The CDR3 region has the DNA TGTGCCAGCATTTCCTTCCTAGCAACCTACGAGCAGTACTTC. This gives the protein CASISFLATYEQYF.